These 20 T cell receptor beta chains came from one sample sequenced in a study of vaccination and CD4 T cells after COVID-19. Cultured CD4+ T cell DNA was sequenced using the Oncomine TCR Beta short-read assay. In TCRdb, the PCR reads were re-called with MiXCR into one record per CDR3 protein. Of about 12,000 distinct CDR3 sequences listed, over 40% are singletons. Specified treatment: approximately nine-day PBMC culture with coronavirus spike peptide pools or control peptides (ViraFEST assay). These receptors lack a known antigen. The sample comprised CD4+ T cells from blood, cultured in vitro. These receptors were obtained from a human donor who had recovered from COVID-19.

The gene calls are TRBV15 and TRBJ2-5; 10 bases align to TRBD2. J lost 2 bases, V lost 5 bases, and 8 bases had no gene match. The CDR3 length is 16 residues. Germline V CDR1 and CDR2: LNHNV, YYDKDF (reference sequence). CDR3 sequence (DNA): TGTGCCACCAGCTTCTATAGCGGGGGGCTTCAAGAGACCCAGTACTTC. Encoded protein: CATSFYSGGLQETQYF. The full variable domain, completed using reference TRBV15 and TRBJ2-5, is DAMVIQNPRYQVTQFGKPVTLSCSQTLNHNVMYWYQQKSSQAPKLLFHYYDKDFNNEADTPDNFQSRRPNTSFCFLDIRSPGLGDTAMYLCATSFYSGGLQETQYFGPGTRLLVL.

There are a few counts of this clonotype. The chain has TRBV5-1 and TRBJ1-2; a possible D gene is TRBD1 (5 bases). The length of the CDR3 is 13 residues. Between the trimmed V and J ends, which lost 0 bases and 6 bases, there was a span of 9 bases. Germline CDR1 and CDR2: SGHRS and YFSETQ. The CDR3 DNA is TGCGCCAGCAGCTTGGACAGGAACGATGGCTACACCTTC. This codes for CASSLDRNDGYTF.

This clonotype is categorized as medium-sized. V usage is TRBV7-8 and J usage is TRBJ1-2; 10 bases map to TRBD1. The germline gives CDR1 SGHVS, CDR2 FQNEAQ. The CDR3 runs 18 residues. The J segment lost 8 bases and the V segment lost 1 base, leaving 16 bases of the junction unmatched. CDR3 protein: CASSLGVATGGFSEGYTF. The CDR3 DNA sequence: TGTGCCAGCAGCTTAGGTGTCGCGACAGGGGGCTTCTCGGAGGGCTACACCTTC.

This clonotype showed up just a few times. The rearrangement links TRBV15 to TRBJ1-1; a possible D gene is TRBD1 (6 bases). The CDR3 extends over 13 amino acids. The germline V gene encodes CDR1 LNHNV and CDR2 YYDKDF (reference sequence). V was trimmed by 4 bases and J by 8 bases, leaving 14 bases between them. CDR3 nucleotides: TGTGCCACCAGCAAACCAGGACAGCTAGAAGCTTTCTTT. Residues: CATSKPGQLEAFF.

This clonotype was recorded a few times. The chain combines TRBV15 with TRBJ2-3, with TRBD1 identical over 8 bases. The V gene's germline CDR1 is LNHNV and CDR2 YYDKDF (reference sequence). V gave up 1 base and J gave up 3 bases; unmatched junction bases: 6. The length of the CDR3 is 16 residues. CDR3 residues: CATSRGTDRVTDTQYF. CDR3 coding DNA: TGTGCCACCAGCAGAGGCACGGACAGGGTAACAGATACGCAGTATTTT. The variable domain in full, completed from reference TRBV15 and TRBJ2-3, reads DAMVIQNPRYQVTQFGKPVTLSCSQTLNHNVMYWYQQKSSQAPKLLFHYYDKDFNNEADTPDNFQSRRPNTSFCFLDIRSPGLGDTAMYLCATSRGTDRVTDTQYFGPGTRLTVL.

By share of the sample, this clonotype is medium-sized (0.01 to 0.1%). The chain is built from TRBV5-1 and TRBJ1-2; 8 positions agree with TRBD1. The CDR3 is made up of 12 amino acids. Germline CDR1 is SGHRS and CDR2 is YFSETQ. Trimming at V came to 4 bases and at J to 5 bases, leaving 1 base not matched to a gene. CDR3 coding DNA: TGCGCCAGCAGCGGACAGGGATATGGCTACACCTTC. It codes for CASSGQGYGYTF.

This clonotype appeared once. The chain joins TRBV9 to TRBJ2-3; 9 bases agree with TRBD2. The germline CDR1 and CDR2 sequences are SGDLS and YYNGEE. This CDR3 is built from 16 residues. With V trimmed by 4 bases and J by 5 bases, 11 bases remained unmatched. The chain's CDR3 is CASSPRGGGAIDTQYF. In DNA, the CDR3 is TGTGCCAGCAGCCCCCGCGGCGGGGGGGCAATAGATACGCAGTATTTT.

This chain connects TRBV6-1 to TRBJ2-1; D uncertain. The CDR3 contains 16 residues. Germline V gene data show CDR1 as MNHNS and CDR2 as SASEGT. V lost 6 bases and J lost 5, with 20 bases in between. This CDR3 reads CASSLVTGGYHNEQFF. In nucleotides, the CDR3 is TGTGCCAGCAGCCTAGTCACGGGTGGTTATCACAATGAGCAGTTCTTC.

V usage is TRBV10-3 and J usage is TRBJ1-1; D call uncertain. The CDR3 has 11 residues. Between the trimmed V and J ends, which lost 11 bases and 4 bases, there was a span of 11 bases. CDR1 ENHRY and CDR2 SYGVKD come from the germline V gene. The CDR3 spells CACGSGTEAFF. CDR3 nucleotides: TGTGCCTGCGGGTCGGGCACTGAAGCTTTCTTT.

This clonotype was recorded a few times. The rearrangement joins TRBV2 to TRBJ1-2; D unclear. Trimming stripped 5 bases from V and 2 bases from J, with 9 bases between. Germline CDR1 SNHLY, CDR2 FYNNEI. The length of the CDR3 is 13 residues. Here the CDR3 reads CASSQSRNYGYTF. The CDR3 DNA sequence: TGTGCCAGCAGTCAAAGTAGGAACTATGGCTACACCTTC.

This clonotype was detected a few times. The chain combines TRBV6-1 with TRBJ1-5; D gene uncertain. Trimming pared 4 bases from V and 4 bases from J, leaving 14 bases between. This CDR3 has 15 amino acids. CDR1 and CDR2 from the germline V gene are MNHNS and SASEGT. For the CDR3, the DNA is TGTGCCAGCAGTGCCGCTTTCGGAGGGAATCAGCCCCAGCATTTT. This translates into CASSAAFGGNQPQHF.

V and J are TRBV11-2 and TRBJ1-6, with D maybe TRBD1 (5 bases). Germline V CDR1 and CDR2: SGHAT, FQNNGV. The CDR3 spans 15 residues. V gave up 4 bases and J gave up 5 bases, with 12 bases separating them. The CDR3 DNA reads as TGTGCCAGCAGCTCCGTAGGGGCTAATAATTCACCCCTCCACTTT. Its protein is CASSSVGANNSPLHF.

The rearrangement uses TRBV29-1 and TRBJ1-1; no clear D. The germline V gene has CDR1 SQVTM and CDR2 ANQGSEA. The CDR3 consists of 13 residues. V shed 3 bases and J shed 1 base, with 9 bases lying between them. The CDR3 coding sequence is TGCAGCGTTGAGCGGTCAGCGAACACTGAAGCTTTCTTT. This encodes CSVERSANTEAFF. The entire variable domain, with the rest obtained from reference TRBV29-1 and TRBJ1-1, is as follows: SAVISQKPSRDICQRGTSLTIQCQVDSQVTMMFWYRQQPGQSLTLIATANQGSEATYESGFVIDKFPISRPNLTFSTLTVSNMSPEDSSIYLCSVERSANTEAFFGQGTRLTVV.

Remarks on this clonotype: At one boundary the junction diverges from the germline segment, which might be a read error. The chain couples TRBV5-1 to TRBJ1-4, with D unresolved. In germline, CDR1 is SGHRS, CDR2 YFSETQ. The CDR3 extends over 15 amino acids. CDR3: CASSLLGFDTEKLFF. As DNA, the CDR3 is TGTGCCAGCAGCTTGTTAGGGTTTGATACTGAAAAACTGTTTTTT.

A few counts support this clonotype. This chain uses TRBV6-1 with TRBJ1-6; D gene ambiguous. Trimming shortened V by 6 bases and J by 9 bases, and 18 bases separated the two germline ends. Per germline, CDR1 MNHNS and CDR2 SASEGT. The CDR3 sequence is 15 residues long. The CDR3 DNA reads as TGTGCCAGCAGCTCCCATCGGGGTAGCGGTTCACCCCTCCACTTT. Protein: CASSSHRGSGSPLHF.

This chain joins TRBV4-1 and TRBJ1-6, with D unresolved. Trimming took 4 bases from V and 11 from J, leaving 15 bases between them. This CDR3 comprises 14 residues. The germline V gene has CDR1 MGHRA and CDR2 YSYEKL. The CDR3 spells CASSLTPTGTPLHF. DNA of the CDR3: TGCGCCAGCAGCCTAACCCCTACGGGAACACCCCTCCACTTT.

The gene calls are TRBV4-3 and TRBJ2-2, with TRBD1 as a possible D gene (6 bases). CDR1 and CDR2 from the germline V gene are LGHNA and YSLEER. Trimming pared 0 bases from V and 6 bases from J, leaving 11 bases between. The CDR3 has 15 amino acids. The CDR3 DNA reads as TGCGCCAGCAGCCAAGATCTCCAGGGGTCCGGGGAGCTGTTTTTT. Its translation: CASSQDLQGSGELFF.

In its sample, this clonotype was seen once. The rearrangement links TRBV5-4 to TRBJ2-5; 7 positions match TRBD2. Germline values: CDR1 SGHNT, CDR2 YYREEE (reference sequence). This CDR3 is 14 amino acids long. V was clipped by 4 bases and J by 2 bases; unmatched bases: 5. CDR3 DNA sequence: TGTGCCAGCAGCACGACTAGCCGACAAGAGACCCAGTACTTC. Protein: CASSTTSRQETQYF.

The chain has TRBV18 and TRBJ1-1; D is uncertain. Germline CDR1 reads KGHSH; CDR2 reads LQKENI. The CDR3 is 12 amino acids. The germline V and J ends were trimmed by 3 bases and 4 bases, with 6 bases remaining between them. CDR3 in amino acids: CASSPQSTEAFF. The CDR3 coding sequence is TGTGCCAGCTCACCTCAGAGCACTGAAGCTTTCTTT.

The J gene is TRBJ1-2, the V gene TRBV6-1; 10 nucleotides match TRBD1. Germline CDR1 reads MNHNS; CDR2 reads SASEGT. The CDR3 runs 16 residues. V lost 6 bases, J lost 7 bases, and 14 bases stayed unmatched. Here the CDR3 reads CASRNRDRGLLGGYTF. In DNA, the CDR3 is TGTGCCAGCAGGAACCGGGACAGGGGTCTTTTAGGTGGCTACACCTTC.